The 25 T cell receptor beta chains below come from one sample, sequenced in a study of Graves' ophthalmopathy and Graves' hyperthyroidism. CDR3 regions of TCR beta were amplified from RNA transcripts. Scientists carried out first-round RT-PCR using HTBI primers and then a second-round multiplex PCR. A single record per CDR3 protein comes from TCRdb applying MiXCR to the multiplex PCR reads. The repertoire holds about 620,000 distinct CDR3 sequences, with approximately 21% as singletons. The sample taken for sequencing was peripheral blood. Receptor source: a woman younger than 30 with stable Graves' hyperthyroidism. Some clones in this sample may be carry-over from other donors' samples.

This clonotype has at least ten counts. This rearrangement joins TRBV7-2 to TRBJ2-7; D is unclear. With 6 bases removed from V and 7 bases from J, the gap between germline ends came to 10 bases. Per the germline V gene, CDR1 is SGHTA and CDR2 is FQGNSA. The CDR3 runs 11 residues. The CDR3 reads CASSPMGEQYF. CDR3 in DNA: TGTGCCAGCAGTCCCATGGGTGAGCAGTACTTC. The complete variable domain, with remaining parts taken from reference TRBV7-2 and TRBJ2-7, reads GAGVSQSPSNKVTEKGKDVELRCDPISGHTALYWYRQSLGQGLEFLIYFQGNSAPDKSGLPSDRFSAERTGGSVSTLTIQRTQQEDSAVYLCASSPMGEQYFGPGTRLTVT.

The sample holds many counts of this clonotype. V and J are TRBV7-8 and TRBJ1-2; possible D gene TRBD1, 5 bases. The CDR3 length is 15 residues. V was cut by 0 bases and J by 4 bases, with 12 bases left in between. The V gene's germline CDR1 is SGHVS and CDR2 FQNEAQ. CDR3 loop: CASSLAQSGGYGYTF. As DNA, the CDR3 is TGTGCCAGCAGCTTAGCGCAGAGCGGGGGCTATGGCTACACCTTC.

Ten or more counts support this clonotype. The V and J genes are TRBV11-2 and TRBJ2-7; D gene ambiguous. CDR3 length equals 14 residues. Trimming removed 1 base from V and 2 bases from J, with 9 bases in between. Germline loops: CDR1 SGHAT, CDR2 FQNNGV. CDR3 DNA sequence: TGTGCCAGCAGCTTAGGTACACCAGCCTACGAGCAGTACTTC. Amino acid sequence: CASSLGTPAYEQYF. The full variable domain, its missing parts supplied by reference TRBV11-2 and TRBJ2-7, is EAGVAQSPRYKIIEKRQSVAFWCNPISGHATLYWYQQILGQGPKLLIQFQNNGVVDDSQLPKDRFSAERLKGVDSTLKIQPAKLEDSAVYLCASSLGTPAYEQYFGPGTRLTVT.

This clonotype was found many times. This chain joins TRBV7-9 and TRBJ2-5; 10 nucleotides align to TRBD1. Germline-derived CDR1 and CDR2 are SEHNR and FQNEAQ (reference sequence). The ends lost 5 bases at V and 5 bases at J; junction bases unmatched: 11. The CDR3 totals 16 residues. The CDR3 DNA reads as TGTGCCAGCAGCCTCCGGGACAGGGGACGAGGTGAGACCCAGTACTTC. This gives the protein CASSLRDRGRGETQYF.

This clonotype occurred many times. The chain links TRBV6-5 to TRBJ1-2; possible D gene TRBD1, 6 bases. Germline CDR1 MNHEY, CDR2 SVGAGI. The ends were cut back, 6 bases at V and 2 bases at J, with 16 bases in the middle. The CDR3 loop spans 15 amino acids. DNA of the CDR3: TGTGCCAGCAGGCCCGGACAGCACTTAAACTATGGCTACACCTTC. Protein sequence: CASRPGQHLNYGYTF.

Note on this clonotype: A much larger clone lies one base from this, so it may be a read error. The chain carries TRBV28 and TRBJ1-5, with D perhaps matching TRBD1 (6 bases). Germline V CDR1 and CDR2: MDHEN, SYDVKM. With 6 bases removed from V and 4 bases from J, the gap between germline ends came to 13 bases. The CDR3 sequence is 14 residues long. The CDR3 region is CASSPSQGNQPQHF. In DNA, the CDR3 is TGTGCCAGCAGCCCATCACAGGGAAATCAGCCCCAGCATTTT.

The rearrangement links TRBV29-1 to TRBJ2-2, with TRBD2 matching over 9 bases. The CDR3 has 16 amino acids. J lost 2 bases, V lost 3 bases, and 7 bases had no gene match. The germline V gene has CDR1 SQVTM and CDR2 ANQGSEA. In DNA form, the CDR3 reads TGCAGCGTTGAGGAACTAGCGGGCCCTAACACCGGGGAGCTGTTTTTT. It codes for CSVEELAGPNTGELFF.

This clonotype was observed at least ten times. The chain employs TRBV11-2 and TRBJ1-2; D is unresolved. Trimming removed 5 bases at V and 4 bases at J, with 11 bases between. CDR1 SGHAT and CDR2 FQNNGV come from the germline V gene. The CDR3 extends over 13 amino acids. The chain's CDR3 is CASSPPGLYGYTF. The CDR3 coding sequence is TGTGCCAGCAGCCCACCTGGACTCTATGGCTACACCTTC.

In its sample, this clonotype was seen many times. This chain connects TRBV19 to TRBJ1-1; D gene ambiguous. V shed 8 bases and J shed 5 bases, with 9 bases lying between them. Germline V gives CDR1 LNHDA, CDR2 SQIVND (reference sequence). The CDR3 sequence is 11 residues long. Written as DNA, the CDR3 is TGTGCCAGTGGGGTGCGAACTGAAGCTTTCTTT. Protein product: CASGVRTEAFF. The complete variable domain, with remaining parts taken from reference TRBV19 and TRBJ1-1, reads DGGITQSPKYLFRKEGQNVTLSCEQNLNHDAMYWYRQDPGQGLRLIYYSQIVNDFQKGDIAEGYSVSREKKESFPLTVTSAQKNPTAFYLCASGVRTEAFFGQGTRLTVV.

This clonotype was recorded many times. The chain uses TRBV29-1 and TRBJ1-5, with TRBD1 matching 7 bases. This CDR3 spans 12 amino acids. The J segment lost 9 bases and the V segment lost 6 bases, leaving 8 bases of the junction unmatched. Germline values: CDR1 SQVTM, CDR2 ANQGSEA. For the CDR3, the DNA is TGCAGCGTCGGACAGGTCCTTGGGCCCCAGCATTTT. Amino acids: CSVGQVLGPQHF. The variable domain in full, with the rest retrieved from reference TRBV29-1 and TRBJ1-5, is SAVISQKPSRDICQRGTSLTIQCQVDSQVTMMFWYRQQPGQSLTLIATANQGSEATYESGFVIDKFPISRPNLTFSTLTVSNMSPEDSSIYLCSVGQVLGPQHFGDGTRLSIL.

In the case of this clonotype: One end of the junction fails to match germline, which may point to a read error. This chain's CDR3 is CASSSIVNTDAFF. For the CDR3, the DNA is TGTGCCAGCAGTTCGATAGTGAACACTGATGCTTTCTTT. This rearrangement joins TRBV6-5 to TRBJ1-1; D gene uncertain. The CDR3 length is 13 residues. Germline V gene lookup returns CDR1 MNHEY and CDR2 SVGAGI.

The chain is built from TRBV19 and TRBJ2-5; 9 bases align to TRBD1. The germline CDR1 and CDR2 sequences are LNHDA and SQIVND (reference sequence). The CDR3 is 15 residues long. The V gene end was trimmed by 5 bases and the J gene end by 0 bases; junction bases not matched to a gene: 4. The CDR3 DNA reads as TGTGCCAGTAGTGCTGACAGGGGGTACCAAGAGACCCAGTACTTC. Its protein is CASSADRGYQETQYF.

This clonotype was found many times. The J gene is TRBJ2-5, the V gene TRBV12-3 or TRBV12-4, with TRBD2 as a possible D gene (6 bases). This CDR3 contains 14 residues. The germline V and J ends were trimmed by 2 bases and 4 bases, with 11 bases remaining between them. This CDR3 reads CASSLPGVRETQYF. CDR3 sequence (DNA): TGTGCCAGCAGTTTACCGGGGGTCCGAGAGACCCAGTACTTC.

This clonotype was detected ten times or more. CDR3 DNA: TGTGCCAGCAGCTTACAGGGGGCCTTCAAGTATGGCTACACCTTC. This codes for CASSLQGAFKYGYTF. The chain combines TRBV7-9 with TRBJ1-2, with TRBD1 matching 8 bases. Germline values: CDR1 SEHNR, CDR2 FQNEAQ (reference sequence). V lost 2 bases and J lost 5; bases outside the gene matches: 7. The CDR3 totals 15 residues.

For this clonotype: A junction boundary mismatches the germline segment, possibly from a read error. The chain combines TRBV6-2 or TRBV6-3 with TRBJ1-2, with 8 bases fitting TRBD1. This CDR3 spans 13 amino acids. Per the germline V gene, CDR1 is MNHEY and CDR2 is SVGEGT. The CDR3 DNA reads as TGTGCCAGCAGTTACGGGGACAGGTTCTTCTACGCCTTC. The encoded protein is CASSYGDRFFYAF.

This clonotype showed up just a few times. The V call is TRBV12-3 or TRBV12-4, the J call TRBJ1-2; possible D gene TRBD1, 5 bases. The CDR3 totals 13 residues. Between the trimmed V and J ends, which lost 6 bases and 7 bases, there was a span of 15 bases. The CDR3 region is CASSHRRRGGYTF. In DNA form, the CDR3 reads TGTGCCAGCAGCCACAGGAGAAGGGGTGGCTACACCTTC.

Of note for this clonotype: Given a much more abundant clone one base away, this may be a read error. The conserved final phenylalanine or tryptophan is absent from the CDR3, which likely points to a read error. CDR3 region: CASSPSTWPPEAFV. The CDR3 nucleotides read TGTGCCAGCAGTCCGTCGACGTGGCCTCCTGAAGCTTTCGTT. V and J are TRBV27 and TRBJ1-1; D is unresolved. CDR3 size: 14 residues. Trimming removed 5 bases at V and 6 bases at J, with 16 bases between. CDR1 is MNHEY and CDR2 is SMNVEV in the germline V gene (reference sequence).

This clonotype was recorded once. This chain links TRBV27 with TRBJ2-2; D possibly matches TRBD1 or TRBD2 (5 bases each). The germline V gene encodes CDR1 MNHEY and CDR2 SMNVEV (reference sequence). Trimming cost V 1 base and J 6 bases, with 9 bases left between them. The CDR3 runs 14 residues. CDR3 region: CASSLYGGAGELFF. In DNA form, the CDR3 reads TGTGCCAGCAGTTTATATGGGGGAGCCGGGGAGCTGTTTTTT.

The chain combines TRBV10-3 with TRBJ1-5; 7 bases match TRBD1. CDR3 size: 13 residues. Trimming at V came to 4 bases and at J to 7 bases, leaving 4 bases not matched to a gene. Germline V gene lookup returns CDR1 ENHRY and CDR2 SYGVKD. The CDR3 is CAISGTGRQPQHF. The CDR3 DNA reads as TGTGCCATCAGTGGGACAGGTAGACAGCCCCAGCATTTT.

V is TRBV14 and J is TRBJ1-2; D is perhaps TRBD1 (6 bases). V was clipped by 3 bases and J by 0 bases, with 17 bases between them. Germline CDR1 SGHDN, CDR2 FVKESK. This CDR3 is built from 17 residues. CDR3 sequence reads: CASSQTGSYHPNYGYTF. CDR3 in DNA: TGTGCCAGCAGCCAGACAGGTTCCTATCACCCTAACTATGGCTACACCTTC.

The chain combines TRBV5-1 with TRBJ1-1; D remains unclear. The CDR3 totals 13 residues. Germline V gives CDR1 SGHRS, CDR2 YFSETQ. V lost 4 bases and J 3 bases, leaving 10 bases between the germline ends. CDR3 sequence (DNA): TGCGCCAGCAGCACGGACGGGGACACTGAAGCTTTCTTT. Encoded protein: CASSTDGDTEAFF.

The sample holds many counts of this clonotype. The chain's CDR3 is CASSYQGAYEQYF. DNA for the CDR3: TGTGCCAGCAGTTACCAGGGTGCCTACGAGCAGTACTTC. This chain joins TRBV19 and TRBJ2-7, with D possibly being TRBD1 (5 bases). The length of the CDR3 is 13 residues. The germline V gene has CDR1 LNHDA and CDR2 SQIVND (reference sequence). The germline V and J ends were trimmed by 9 bases and 2 bases, with 14 bases remaining between them. The full variable domain, in which reference TRBV19 and TRBJ2-7 provide the parts outside the CDR3, is DGGITQSPKYLFRKEGQNVTLSCEQNLNHDAMYWYRQDPGQGLRLIYYSQIVNDFQKGDIAEGYSVSREKKESFPLTVTSAQKNPTAFYLCASSYQGAYEQYFGPGTRLTVT.

This clonotype came up many times. This chain connects TRBV7-2 to TRBJ1-3, with D tentatively TRBD1 (5 bases). Per germline, CDR1 SGHTA and CDR2 FQGNSA. V lost 3 bases, J lost 3 bases, and 9 bases lay in between. The CDR3 contains 14 residues. The CDR3 reads CASSFGRDGNTIYF. As DNA, the CDR3 is TGTGCCAGCAGCTTTGGCAGGGATGGAAACACCATATATTTT.

This chain links TRBV6-5 with TRBJ2-5; no definite D call. This CDR3 has 12 residues. V gave up 6 bases and J gave up 3 bases, with 8 bases separating them. Germline values: CDR1 MNHEY, CDR2 SVGAGI. This chain's CDR3 is CASRHPEETQYF. CDR3 sequence (DNA): TGTGCCAGCAGACACCCAGAAGAGACCCAGTACTTC.

This clonotype came up many times. This chain links TRBV29-1 with TRBJ2-7; D is tentatively TRBD1 or TRBD2 (5 bases each). The length of the CDR3 is 14 residues. The V end lost 4 bases, the J end lost 7 bases, and 20 bases lay between the germline ends. Germline CDR1 SQVTM, CDR2 ANQGSEA. The CDR3 reads CSVAQDFRAGEQYF. The CDR3 DNA reads as TGCAGCGTTGCCCAGGACTTCCGGGCAGGGGAGCAGTACTTC.